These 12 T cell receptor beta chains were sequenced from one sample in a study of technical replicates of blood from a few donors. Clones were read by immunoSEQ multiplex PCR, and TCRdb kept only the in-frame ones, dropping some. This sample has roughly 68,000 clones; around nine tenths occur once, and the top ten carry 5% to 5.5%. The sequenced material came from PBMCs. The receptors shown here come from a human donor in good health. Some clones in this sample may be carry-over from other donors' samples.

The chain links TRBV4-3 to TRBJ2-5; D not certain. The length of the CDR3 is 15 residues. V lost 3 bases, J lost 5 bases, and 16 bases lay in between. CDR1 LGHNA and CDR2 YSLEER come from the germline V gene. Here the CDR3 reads CASSHPLWSDETQYF. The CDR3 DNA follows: TGCGCCAGCAGCCATCCCTTGTGGAGCGACGAGACCCAGTACTTC.

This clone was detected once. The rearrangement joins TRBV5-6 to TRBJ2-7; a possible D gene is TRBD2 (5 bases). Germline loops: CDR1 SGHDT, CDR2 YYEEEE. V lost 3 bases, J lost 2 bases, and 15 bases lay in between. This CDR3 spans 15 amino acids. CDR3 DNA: TGTGCCAGCAGCTATCCACGGCTAGCTACCTACGAGCAGTACTTC. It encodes CASSYPRLATYEQYF.

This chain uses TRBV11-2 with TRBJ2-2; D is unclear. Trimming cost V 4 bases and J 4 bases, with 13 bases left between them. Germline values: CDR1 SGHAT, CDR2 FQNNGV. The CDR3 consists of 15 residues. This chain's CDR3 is CASSSIRRSTGELFF. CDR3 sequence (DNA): TGTGCCAGCAGCTCGATCAGAAGGAGCACCGGGGAGCTGTTTTTT.

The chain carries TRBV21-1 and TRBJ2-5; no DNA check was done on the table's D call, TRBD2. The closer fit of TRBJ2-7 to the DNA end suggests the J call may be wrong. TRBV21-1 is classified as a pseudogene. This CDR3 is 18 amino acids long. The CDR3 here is CASSKGWPSGSLSYEQYF. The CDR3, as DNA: TGTGCCAGCAGCAAAGGGTGGCCTAGCGGGAGTCTTTCCTACGAGCAGTACTTC.

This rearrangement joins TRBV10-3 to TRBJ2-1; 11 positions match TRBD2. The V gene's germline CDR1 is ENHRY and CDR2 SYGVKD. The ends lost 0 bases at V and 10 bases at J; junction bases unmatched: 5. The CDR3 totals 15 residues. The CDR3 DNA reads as TGTGCCATCAGTGAGTCTAGCGGGAGGGCCCGCGAGCAGTTCTTC. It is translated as CAISESSGRAREQFF.

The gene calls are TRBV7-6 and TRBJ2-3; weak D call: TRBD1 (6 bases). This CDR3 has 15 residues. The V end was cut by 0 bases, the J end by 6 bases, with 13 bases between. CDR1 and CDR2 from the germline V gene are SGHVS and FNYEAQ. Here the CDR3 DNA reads TGTGCCAGCAGCTTAGCGGGCAGGGGTAGCGATACGCAGTATTTT. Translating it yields CASSLAGRGSDTQYF. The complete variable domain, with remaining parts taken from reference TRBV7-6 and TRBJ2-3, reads GAGVSQSPRYKVTKRGQDVALRCDPISGHVSLYWYRQALGQGPEFLTYFNYEAQQDKSGLPNDRFSAERPEGSISTLTIQRTEQRDSAMYRCASSLAGRGSDTQYFGPGTRLTVL.

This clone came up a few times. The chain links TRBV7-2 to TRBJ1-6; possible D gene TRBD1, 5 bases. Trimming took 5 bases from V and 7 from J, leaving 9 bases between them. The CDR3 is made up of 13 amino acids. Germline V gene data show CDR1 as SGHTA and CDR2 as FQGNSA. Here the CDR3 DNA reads TGTGCCAGCAGCCCCTGGACAAATTCACCCCTCCACTTT. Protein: CASSPWTNSPLHF.

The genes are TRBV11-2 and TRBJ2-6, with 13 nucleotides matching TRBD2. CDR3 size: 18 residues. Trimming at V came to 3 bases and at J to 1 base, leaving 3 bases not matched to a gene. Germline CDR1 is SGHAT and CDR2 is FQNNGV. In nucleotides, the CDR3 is TGTGCCAGCAGCTTCCTGACTAGCGGGAGGTCTGGGGCCAACGTCCTGACTTTC. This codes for CASSFLTSGRSGANVLTF.

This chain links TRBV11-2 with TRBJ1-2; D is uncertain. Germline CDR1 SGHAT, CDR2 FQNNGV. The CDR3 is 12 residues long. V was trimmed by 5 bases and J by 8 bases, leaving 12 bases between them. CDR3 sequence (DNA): TGTGCCAGCAGCCTCCTGGGAGAAGGCTACACCTTC. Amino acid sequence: CASSLLGEGYTF.

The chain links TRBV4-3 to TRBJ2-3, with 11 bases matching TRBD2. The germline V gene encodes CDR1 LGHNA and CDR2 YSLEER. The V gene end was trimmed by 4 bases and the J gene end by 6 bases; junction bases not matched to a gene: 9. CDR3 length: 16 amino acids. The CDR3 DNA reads TGCGCCAGCAGCCCCCGACTAGCGGGGTACTCGGATACGCAGTATTTT. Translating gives CASSPRLAGYSDTQYF.

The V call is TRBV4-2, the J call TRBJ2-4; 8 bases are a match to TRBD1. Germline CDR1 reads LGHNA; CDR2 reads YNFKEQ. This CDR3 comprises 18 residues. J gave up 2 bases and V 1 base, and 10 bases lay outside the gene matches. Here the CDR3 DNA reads TGTGCCAGCAGCCAAGGCCCTCTCAGGGGGCAGACCAAAAACATTCAGTACTTC. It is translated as CASSQGPLRGQTKNIQYF.

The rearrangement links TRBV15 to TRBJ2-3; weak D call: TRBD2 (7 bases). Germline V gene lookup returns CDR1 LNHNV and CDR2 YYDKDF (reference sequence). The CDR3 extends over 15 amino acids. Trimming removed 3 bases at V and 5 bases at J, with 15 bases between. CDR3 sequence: CATSRDGGGVDTQYF. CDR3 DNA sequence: TGTGCCACCAGCAGGGATGGGGGGGGCGTAGATACGCAGTATTTT.